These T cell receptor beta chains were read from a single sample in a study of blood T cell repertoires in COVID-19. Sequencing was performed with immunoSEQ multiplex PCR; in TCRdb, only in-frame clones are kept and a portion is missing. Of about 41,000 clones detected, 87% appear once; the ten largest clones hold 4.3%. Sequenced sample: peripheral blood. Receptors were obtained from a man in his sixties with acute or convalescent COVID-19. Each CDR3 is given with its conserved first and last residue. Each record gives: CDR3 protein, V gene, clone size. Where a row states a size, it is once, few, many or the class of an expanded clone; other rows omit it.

CDR3: CASSLIRDRDSNQPQHF; V: TRBV5-8; size: -
CDR3: CSVARDRGSNEQFF; V: TRBV29-1; size: -
CDR3: CASSLAGPNTGELFF; V: TRBV5-4; size: -
CDR3: CASSYRDRNNGYTF; V: TRBV6-2/TRBV6-3; size: once
CDR3: CASSRSTMSYEQYF; V: TRBV6-2/TRBV6-3; size: -
CDR3: CASSLDIQPGAYGYTF; V: TRBV7-2; size: -
CDR3: CAISARQGGRTEAFF; V: TRBV10-3; size: -
CDR3: CASSQDLDRVNTEAFF; V: TRBV4-3; size: -
CDR3: CASSHERTGETGELFF; V: TRBV4-1; size: once
CDR3: CASSQVPGAGELFF; V: TRBV3-1/TRBV3-2; size: -
CDR3: CASRQGHTEAFF; V: TRBV12-3/TRBV12-4; size: -
CDR3: CASTETQGRGSGEQYF; V: TRBV6-4; size: -
CDR3: CASSQGRGSGELFF; V: TRBV3-1/TRBV3-2; size: -
CDR3: CASSERGGSTDTQYF; V: TRBV9; size: -
CDR3: CASSLGLASGGYEQYF; V: TRBV7-8; size: -
CDR3: CASSQGVRGRVDGYTF; V: TRBV4-3; size: -